These 21 T cell receptor beta chains share one sample of origin, sequenced in a study of blood T cell repertoires in COVID-19. Method: immunoSEQ multiplex PCR; TCRdb's copy keeps in-frame clones and lacks some. The data hold roughly 70,000 clones, with 85% to 90% observed a single time. Source material: peripheral blood. These receptors were obtained from a man aged 70 or older with active COVID-19.

J is TRBJ2-1 and V is TRBV30; D is perhaps TRBD2 (6 bases). Germline V gene lookup returns CDR1 GTSNPN and CDR2 SVGIG (reference sequence). V lost 3 bases, J lost 4 bases, and 16 bases lay in between. The CDR3 covers 15 residues. The CDR3 loop is CAWSPGVGGYNEQFF. The CDR3 DNA follows: TGTGCCTGGAGCCCCGGGGTGGGGGGTTACAATGAGCAGTTCTTC.

The chain carries TRBV30 and TRBJ2-3, with 8 bases aligning to TRBD1. CDR3 length: 14 residues. Germline CDR1 and CDR2: GTSNPN and SVGIG (reference sequence). Trimming cost V 0 bases and J 5 bases; bases outside gene matches: 4. CDR3 nucleotides: TGTGCCTGGAGTGTGGGCAGGGGGCGAGATACGCAGTATTTT. It encodes CAWSVGRGRDTQYF.

This sequence joins TRBV5-1 and TRBJ1-2; D is possibly TRBD1 (6 bases). The CDR3 runs 16 residues. From germline, CDR1 is SGHRS and CDR2 YFSETQ. V was cut by 3 bases and J by 0 bases, with 15 bases left in between. The CDR3 sequence: CASSWEGGRANYGYTF. The CDR3 coding sequence is TGCGCCAGCAGCTGGGAGGGGGGCCGAGCTAACTATGGCTACACCTTC.

The CDR3 nucleotides are TGTGCCAGCAGTTACGGCCCCGGCAGGGATACGCAGTATTTT. As protein: CASSYGPGRDTQYF. The gene calls are TRBV6-5 and TRBJ2-3; no firm D call. This CDR3 has 14 residues. Germline V gene data show CDR1 as MNHEY and CDR2 as SVGAGI. Trimming left V 2 bases short and J 6 bases short, with 12 bases between.

The CDR3 coding sequence is TGTGCCAGTAGTAACCGGGGACAAATGAACACTGAAGCTTTCTTT. It yields the protein CASSNRGQMNTEAFF. V is TRBV19 and J is TRBJ1-1; D may be TRBD1 (6 bases). The CDR3 extends over 15 amino acids. V was shortened by 4 bases and J by 0 bases, with 12 bases between the two germline ends. In germline, CDR1 is LNHDA, CDR2 SQIVND (reference sequence).

V usage is TRBV6-6 and J usage is TRBJ2-7; possibly TRBD2 for D (7 bases). Germline CDR1 and CDR2: MNHNY and SVGAGI (reference sequence). V was trimmed by 4 bases and J by 3 bases, leaving 16 bases between them. CDR3 length: 15 residues. The CDR3 is CASSSPGRGSYEQYF. DNA of the CDR3: TGTGCCAGCAGTTCCCCGGGGAGGGGGAGCTACGAGCAGTACTTC.

V gene TRBV6-2 or TRBV6-3 combines with J gene TRBJ2-4; 13 bases agree with TRBD2. CDR1 is MNHEY, CDR2 SVGEGT, per germline. The CDR3 has 14 amino acids. The V gene end was trimmed by 2 bases and the J gene end by 10 bases; junction bases not matched to a gene: 2. CDR3 region: CASSYGTSGDIQYF. CDR3 DNA: TGTGCCAGCAGTTACGGGACTAGCGGGGATATTCAGTACTTC.

The chain uses TRBV11-2 and TRBJ2-1; 7 nucleotides agree with TRBD2. Germline V gene sequence: CDR1 SGHAT, CDR2 FQNNGV. There are 15 residues in the CDR3. Unmatched junction bases numbered 6, after V lost 5 bases and J lost 2 bases. The CDR3 nucleotides are TGTGCCAGCAGCCCCCCGGGGGGAGCCTACAATGAGCAGTTCTTC. Translation gives CASSPPGGAYNEQFF.

The sample holds a few counts of this clone. The rearrangement uses TRBV9 and TRBJ1-1, with D possibly being TRBD1 (5 bases). The CDR3 runs to 15 residues. Germline CDR1 and CDR2: SGDLS and YYNGEE. V lost 4 bases and J 1 base, leaving 14 bases between the germline ends. The CDR3 spells CASSPHLGGNTEAFF. DNA of the CDR3: TGTGCCAGCAGCCCTCACCTGGGGGGGAACACTGAAGCTTTCTTT.

V is TRBV19 and J is TRBJ2-1; TRBD1 might be the D (6 bases). The ends were cut back, 11 bases at V and 8 bases at J, with 16 bases in the middle. There are 12 residues in the CDR3. In germline, CDR1 is LNHDA, CDR2 SQIVND (reference sequence). The CDR3 here is CAAGRRGDEQFF. The CDR3, as DNA: TGTGCCGCCGGACGCAGGGGCGATGAGCAGTTCTTC.

A word on this clone: This CDR3 is also generated by other DNA sequences in the sample. The rearrangement joins TRBV7-2 to TRBJ2-3; 8 bases are shared with TRBD2. Germline-derived CDR1 and CDR2 are SGHTA and FQGNSA. The CDR3 runs to 14 residues. V dropped 5 bases and J dropped 5; count of bases not matched to a gene: 6. The CDR3 DNA sequence: TGTGCCAGCAGCCGGACGGGGGGGGGAGATACGCAGTATTTT. It translates to CASSRTGGGDTQYF.

V usage is TRBV11-2 and J usage is TRBJ1-3; no reliable D call. CDR3 length: 11 residues. The germline V gene has CDR1 SGHAT and CDR2 FQNNGV. Trimming stripped 4 bases from V and 4 bases from J, with 2 bases between. This chain's CDR3 is CASSSGNTIYF. The CDR3 DNA follows: TGTGCCAGCAGCTCGGGAAACACCATATATTTT.

This clone has just one count. The J gene is TRBJ2-7, the V gene TRBV20-1; 7 bases fit TRBD2. Unmatched junction bases numbered 17, after V lost 3 bases and J lost 6 bases. This CDR3 contains 16 residues. CDR1 and CDR2 from the germline V gene are DFQATT and SNEGSKA (reference sequence). The CDR3: CSASLPAAGVGLEQYF. The DNA for the CDR3 is TGCAGTGCTAGTCTTCCGGCGGCGGGGGTAGGGCTCGAGCAGTACTTC.

The rearrangement uses TRBV7-2 and TRBJ2-1; D is perhaps TRBD2 (6 bases). The CDR3 runs 17 residues. Trimming cost V 4 bases and J 0 bases, with 16 bases left between them. The germline V gene has CDR1 SGHTA and CDR2 FQGNSA. The CDR3 DNA is TGTGCCAGCAGCTCTCTTAGCGGAGCGAGCTCCTACAATGAGCAGTTCTTC. This sequence encodes CASSSLSGASSYNEQFF.

The chain uses TRBV7-2 and TRBJ2-5, with 7 bases identical to TRBD1. The V gene's germline CDR1 is SGHTA and CDR2 FQGNSA. V trimming: 3 bases; J trimming: 4 bases; junction bases outside the gene matches: 5. CDR3 length: 14 residues. The CDR3: CASSLGNRGETQYF. The CDR3 nucleotides read TGTGCCAGCAGCTTGGGGAACAGGGGAGAGACCCAGTACTTC.

The chain employs TRBV6-2 or TRBV6-3 and TRBJ2-3, with 7 positions matching TRBD1. The V gene's germline CDR1 is MNHEY and CDR2 SVGEGT. The CDR3 consists of 16 residues. Losses at the gene ends were 6 bases for V and 1 base for J; bases not matched to a gene: 10. The DNA for the CDR3 is TGTGCCAGCAGCCCACAGGGGCCCACCGGCACAGATACGCAGTATTTT. This translates into CASSPQGPTGTDTQYF.

The chain uses TRBV30 and TRBJ2-7; 8 nucleotides match TRBD2. Germline-derived CDR1 and CDR2 are GTSNPN and SVGIG (reference sequence). J gave up 5 bases and V 3 bases, and 6 bases lay outside the gene matches. There are 13 residues in the CDR3. The CDR3: CAWSPGTRDEQYF. CDR3 in DNA: TGTGCCTGGAGCCCCGGGACTAGGGACGAGCAGTACTTC.

This clone was recorded once. The J gene is TRBJ2-3, the V gene TRBV7-3; tentative D call: TRBD2 (5 bases). Trimming took off 2 bases at V and 5 bases at J, with 14 bases between the two ends. CDR1 and CDR2 (germline): SGHTA, FQGTGA. This CDR3 has 15 amino acids. The CDR3 nucleotides are TGTGCCAGCAGCTTATCCCCGGGTGCGGGAGATACGCAGTATTTT. It is translated as CASSLSPGAGDTQYF.

The chain joins TRBV19 to TRBJ1-4, with TRBD1 matching over 7 bases. Germline V gives CDR1 LNHDA, CDR2 SQIVND (reference sequence). The CDR3 is 12 residues long. V lost 3 bases, J lost 8 bases, and 0 bases stayed unmatched. The DNA for the CDR3 is TGTGCCAGTAGTATCAGGGGGGAAAAACTGTTTTTT. This sequence encodes CASSIRGEKLFF. Using reference TRBV19 and TRBJ1-4 for the parts outside the CDR3, the full variable domain is DGGITQSPKYLFRKEGQNVTLSCEQNLNHDAMYWYRQDPGQGLRLIYYSQIVNDFQKGDIAEGYSVSREKKESFPLTVTSAQKNPTAFYLCASSIRGEKLFFGSGTQLSVL.

The CDR3 loop reads CASSPPQGAPFYEQYF. The CDR3 coding sequence is TGTGCCAGCAGCCCCCCCCAGGGCGCTCCCTTCTACGAGCAGTACTTC. The chain recombines TRBV5-6 with TRBJ2-7, with a tentative D call TRBD1 (5 bases). Germline V gene data show CDR1 as SGHDT and CDR2 as YYEEEE. The CDR3 sequence is 16 residues long. The V gene lost 4 bases and the J gene lost 3 bases, with 20 bases spanning the gap.

This clone has only one observation. The chain recombines TRBV7-2 with TRBJ2-5, with TRBD2 as a possible D gene (6 bases). Trimming stripped 8 bases from V and 5 bases from J, with 15 bases between. This CDR3 contains 13 residues. The germline V gene has CDR1 SGHTA and CDR2 FQGNSA. The CDR3 DNA sequence: TGTGCCAGCCACCAGCGGGCGATTGAGACCCAGTACTTC. This translates into CASHQRAIETQYF.